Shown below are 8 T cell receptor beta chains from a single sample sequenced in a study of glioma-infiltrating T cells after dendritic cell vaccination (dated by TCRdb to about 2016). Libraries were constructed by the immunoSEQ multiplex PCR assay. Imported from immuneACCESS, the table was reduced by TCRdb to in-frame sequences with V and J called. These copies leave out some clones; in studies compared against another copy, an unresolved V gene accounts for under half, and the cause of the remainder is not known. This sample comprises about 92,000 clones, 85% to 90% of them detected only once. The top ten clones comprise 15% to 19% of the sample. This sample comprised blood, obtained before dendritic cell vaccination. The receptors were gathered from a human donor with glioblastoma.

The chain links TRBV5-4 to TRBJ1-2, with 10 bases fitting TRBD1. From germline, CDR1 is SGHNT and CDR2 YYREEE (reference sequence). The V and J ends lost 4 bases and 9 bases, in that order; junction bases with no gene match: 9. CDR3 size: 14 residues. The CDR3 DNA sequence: TGTGCCAGCAGCGGCCTCGGACAGGGGGTTAGCTACACCTTC. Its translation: CASSGLGQGVSYTF.

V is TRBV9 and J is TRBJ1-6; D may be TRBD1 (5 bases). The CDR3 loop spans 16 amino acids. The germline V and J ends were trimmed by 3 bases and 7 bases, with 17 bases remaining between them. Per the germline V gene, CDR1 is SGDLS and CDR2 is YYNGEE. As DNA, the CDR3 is TGTGCCAGCAGCGCCAAGGCGGGGGACGGGAATTCACCCCTCCACTTT. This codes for CASSAKAGDGNSPLHF.

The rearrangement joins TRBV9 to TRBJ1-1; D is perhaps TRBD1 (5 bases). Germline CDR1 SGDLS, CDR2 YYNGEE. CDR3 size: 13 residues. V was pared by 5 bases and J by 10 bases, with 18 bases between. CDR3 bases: TGTGCCAGCAGTTTGGAAACGCAGGGAGGAGCTTTCTTT. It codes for CASSLETQGGAFF.

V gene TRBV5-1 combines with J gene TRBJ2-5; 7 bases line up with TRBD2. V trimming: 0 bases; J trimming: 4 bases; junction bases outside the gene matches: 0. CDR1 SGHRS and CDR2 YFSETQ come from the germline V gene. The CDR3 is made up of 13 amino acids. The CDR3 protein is CASSLGGGETQYF. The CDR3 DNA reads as TGCGCCAGCAGCTTGGGCGGGGGAGAGACCCAGTACTTC.

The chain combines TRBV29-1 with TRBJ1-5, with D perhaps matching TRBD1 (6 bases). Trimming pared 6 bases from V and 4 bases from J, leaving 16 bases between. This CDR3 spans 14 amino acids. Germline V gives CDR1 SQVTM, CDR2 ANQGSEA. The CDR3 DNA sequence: TGCAGCGTCCAGGCCGGGACACAGAATCAGCCCCAGCATTTT. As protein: CSVQAGTQNQPQHF.

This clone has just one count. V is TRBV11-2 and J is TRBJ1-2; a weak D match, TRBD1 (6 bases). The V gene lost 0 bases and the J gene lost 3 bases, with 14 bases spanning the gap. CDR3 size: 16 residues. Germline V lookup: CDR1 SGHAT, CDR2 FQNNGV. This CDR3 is CASSLDGGHTHYGYTF. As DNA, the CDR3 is TGTGCCAGCAGCTTAGATGGGGGACACACCCACTATGGCTACACCTTC.

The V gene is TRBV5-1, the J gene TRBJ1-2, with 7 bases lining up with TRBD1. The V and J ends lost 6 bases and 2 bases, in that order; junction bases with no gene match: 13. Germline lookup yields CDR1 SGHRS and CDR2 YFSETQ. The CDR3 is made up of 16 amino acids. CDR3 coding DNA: TGCGCCAGCATGGACCCGACAGGGACCTCAAACTATGGCTACACCTTC. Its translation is CASMDPTGTSNYGYTF.

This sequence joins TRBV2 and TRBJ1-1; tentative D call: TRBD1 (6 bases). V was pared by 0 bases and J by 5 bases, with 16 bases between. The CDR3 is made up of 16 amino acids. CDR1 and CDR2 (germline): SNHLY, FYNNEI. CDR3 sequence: CASSEAFGGRGTEAFF. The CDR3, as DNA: TGTGCCAGCAGTGAAGCATTCGGGGGGCGCGGGACTGAAGCTTTCTTT.